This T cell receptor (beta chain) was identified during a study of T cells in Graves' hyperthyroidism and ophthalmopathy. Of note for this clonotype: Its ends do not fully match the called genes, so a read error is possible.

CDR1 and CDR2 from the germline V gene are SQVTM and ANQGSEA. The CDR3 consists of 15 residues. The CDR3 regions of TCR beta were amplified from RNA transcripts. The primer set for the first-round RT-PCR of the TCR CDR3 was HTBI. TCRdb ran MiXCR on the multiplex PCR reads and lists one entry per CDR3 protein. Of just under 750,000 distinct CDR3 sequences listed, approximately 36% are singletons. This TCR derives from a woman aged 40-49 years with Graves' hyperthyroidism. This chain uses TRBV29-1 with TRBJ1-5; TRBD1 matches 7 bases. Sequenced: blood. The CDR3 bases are TGCAGCGCTCTCGTCAGGACAGGCTACAATCAGCCCCGGCATTTT. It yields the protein CSALVRTGYNQPRHF. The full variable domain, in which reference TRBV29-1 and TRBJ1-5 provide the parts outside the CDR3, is SAVISQKPSRDICQRGTSLTIQCQVDSQVTMMFWYRQQPGQSLTLIATANQGSEATYESGFVIDKFPISRPNLTFSTLTVSNMSPEDSSIYLCSALVRTGYNQPRHFGDGTRLSIL.